This T cell receptor (beta chain) was retrieved from a study of PD-1 blockade in classical Hodgkin lymphoma. TCRdb keeps only in-frame clones here, not all; method: immunoSEQ multiplex PCR. The sample includes 30,000 to 40,000 clones, over 65% seen only once; the top ten take 15% to 20%. Every single patient, without exception, relapsed after autologous stem cell transplantation, and brentuximab vedotin exposure varied. Trimming stripped 5 bases from V and 5 bases from J, with 10 bases between. The germline gives CDR1 MDHEN, CDR2 SYDVKM. The CDR3 runs 12 residues. This specimen was peripheral blood mononuclear cells (PBMCs), taken before the second cycle of nivolumab. The gene calls are TRBV28 and TRBJ2-7; D remains unclear. The sequence was collected from a human donor with classical Hodgkin lymphoma. CDR3 DNA sequence: TGTGCCAGCAGTCCCAAACCCGACGAGCAGTACTTC. It is translated as CASSPKPDEQYF.